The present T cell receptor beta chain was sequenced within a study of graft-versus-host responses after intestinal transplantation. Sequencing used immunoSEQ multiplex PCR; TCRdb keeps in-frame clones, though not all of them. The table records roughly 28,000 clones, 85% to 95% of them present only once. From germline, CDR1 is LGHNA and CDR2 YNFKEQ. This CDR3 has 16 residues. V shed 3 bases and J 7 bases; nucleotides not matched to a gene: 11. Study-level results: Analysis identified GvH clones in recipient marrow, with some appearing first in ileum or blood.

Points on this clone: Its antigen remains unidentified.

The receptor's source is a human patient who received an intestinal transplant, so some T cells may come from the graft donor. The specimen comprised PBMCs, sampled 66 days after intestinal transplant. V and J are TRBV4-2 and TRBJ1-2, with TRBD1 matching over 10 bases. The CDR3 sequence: CASSQAGDRGSAGYTF. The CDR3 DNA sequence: TGTGCCAGCAGCCAGGCGGGGGACAGGGGATCTGCTGGCTACACCTTC.